This is a list of T cell receptor beta chains from one sample in a study of cytomegalovirus exposure and HLA in healthy donors. The protocol was immunoSEQ multiplex PCR, while the TCRdb copy is restricted to in-frame clones and leaves out a portion. Of 150,000 to 200,000 clones listed, 80% are singletons. The material sequenced was PBMCs. These receptors were collected from a woman under 40 in good health and CMV-seronegative. Each CDR3 is given with its conserved first and last residue.

j_call: TRBJ2-7; v_call: TRBV29-1; cdr3_aa: CSVAVGAREQYF
j_call: TRBJ2-7; v_call: TRBV9; cdr3_aa: CASSVVPSGGYEQYF
j_call: TRBJ1-1; v_call: TRBV6-5; cdr3_aa: CASTLRQGNTEAFF
j_call: TRBJ2-7; v_call: TRBV7-3; cdr3_aa: CASSLDLWSEQYF
j_call: TRBJ1-3; v_call: TRBV10-1; cdr3_aa: CASSEDSFSGNTIYF
j_call: TRBJ2-3; v_call: TRBV5-1; cdr3_aa: CASSSPSTDTQYF
j_call: TRBJ1-1; v_call: TRBV10-3; cdr3_aa: CAISGPARGQTSHGSTEAFF
j_call: TRBJ2-3; v_call: TRBV7-7; cdr3_aa: CASSLLYTDTQYF
j_call: TRBJ2-7; v_call: TRBV5-6; cdr3_aa: CASSLVVAGEQYF
j_call: TRBJ2-1; v_call: TRBV27; cdr3_aa: CASSSKTGTGIRDEQFF
j_call: TRBJ2-7; v_call: TRBV7-3; cdr3_aa: CASSSLPGGPYEQYF
j_call: TRBJ2-5; v_call: TRBV7-3; cdr3_aa: CASSLGQVSQETQYF
j_call: TRBJ1-2; v_call: TRBV5-4; cdr3_aa: CASSLDSYYGYTF
j_call: TRBJ2-2; v_call: TRBV5-6; cdr3_aa: CASSLINTGELFF
j_call: TRBJ1-1; v_call: TRBV19; cdr3_aa: CASTTGNTEAFF
j_call: TRBJ1-2; v_call: TRBV5-1; cdr3_aa: CASSPRDNYGYTF
j_call: TRBJ1-3; v_call: TRBV19; cdr3_aa: CASSTGFREGNTIYF
j_call: TRBJ2-3; v_call: TRBV2; cdr3_aa: CASTTGYTDTQYF
j_call: TRBJ1-1; v_call: TRBV30; cdr3_aa: CAWSVLALNTEAFF
j_call: TRBJ2-7; v_call: TRBV7-3; cdr3_aa: CASSLNQGNEQYF
j_call: TRBJ1-1; v_call: TRBV6-5; cdr3_aa: CASSYSGVEAFF
j_call: TRBJ2-7; v_call: TRBV7-9; cdr3_aa: CASSHARGNEQYF